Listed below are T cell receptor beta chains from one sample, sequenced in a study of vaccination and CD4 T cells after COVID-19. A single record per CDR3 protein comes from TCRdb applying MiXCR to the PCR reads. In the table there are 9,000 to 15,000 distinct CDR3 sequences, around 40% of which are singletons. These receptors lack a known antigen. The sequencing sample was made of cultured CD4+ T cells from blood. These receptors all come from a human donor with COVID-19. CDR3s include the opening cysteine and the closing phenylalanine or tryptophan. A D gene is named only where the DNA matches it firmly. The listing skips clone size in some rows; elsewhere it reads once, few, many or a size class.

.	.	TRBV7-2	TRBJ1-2	CASSFSNEGYTF	TGTGCCAGCAGCTTTAGCAACGAGGGCTACACCTTC
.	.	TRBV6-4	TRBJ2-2	CASRQGANTGELFF	TGTGCCAGCCGGCAGGGAGCGAACACCGGGGAGCTGTTTTTT
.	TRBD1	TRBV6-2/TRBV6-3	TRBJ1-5	CASSRTGGSTSNQPQHF	TGTGCCAGCAGTCGGACAGGGGGCAGTACTAGCAATCAGCCCCAGCATTTT
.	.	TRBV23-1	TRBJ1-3	CASSQLGTMGNTIYF	TGCGCCAGCAGTCAACTCGGGACGATGGGAAACACCATATATTTT
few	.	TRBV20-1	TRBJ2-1	CSARARGKRGSSYNEQFF	TGCAGTGCTAGAGCCAGGGGGAAGCGGGGGTCCTCCTACAATGAGCAGTTCTTC
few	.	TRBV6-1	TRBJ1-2	CASSRGPDNYGYTF	TGTGCCAGCAGTAGGGGACCGGATAACTATGGCTACACCTTC
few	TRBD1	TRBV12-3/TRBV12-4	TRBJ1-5	CASSLARDSQPQHF	TGTGCCAGCAGTTTAGCGAGGGACAGTCAGCCCCAGCATTTT
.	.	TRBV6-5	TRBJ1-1	CASSYLTSREAFF	TGTGCCAGCAGTTACTTGACCAGTCGTGAAGCTTTCTTT
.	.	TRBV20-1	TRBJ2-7	CSARDGSRISYEQYF	TGCAGTGCTAGAGATGGTTCCAGAATCTCCTACGAGCAGTACTTC
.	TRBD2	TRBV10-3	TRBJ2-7	CATGLAGVQEQYF	TGTGCCACGGGACTAGCGGGGGTACAGGAGCAGTACTTC
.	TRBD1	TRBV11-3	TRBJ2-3	CASKGATTDTQYF	TGTGCCAGCAAGGGGGCCACCACAGATACGCAGTATTTT
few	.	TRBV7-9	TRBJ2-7	CASTGRDPEEYF	TGTGCCAGCACCGGGCGGGACCCCGAGGAGTACTTC
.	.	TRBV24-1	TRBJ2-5	CATSKGQETQYF	TGTGCCACCAGTAAGGGGCAAGAGACCCAGTACTTC
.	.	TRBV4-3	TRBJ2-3	CASSQEWGADTQYF	TGCGCCAGCAGCCAAGAATGGGGCGCAGATACGCAGTATTTT
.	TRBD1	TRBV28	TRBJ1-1	CASSLSTGTVNTEAFF	TGTGCCAGCAGTTTATCAACCGGGACAGTGAACACTGAAGCTTTCTTT
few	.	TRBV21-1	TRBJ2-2	CASSKEYRGAGELFF	TGTGCCAGCAGCAAAGAATACAGGGGGGCCGGGGAGCTGTTTTTT
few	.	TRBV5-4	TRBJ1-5	CASSSDVGKPQHF	TGTGCCAGCAGCTCGGACGTGGGGAAGCCCCAGCATTTT
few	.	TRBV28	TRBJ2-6	CASSLPASGANVLTF	TGTGCCAGCAGTTTACCAGCGTCCGGGGCCAACGTCCTGACTTTC
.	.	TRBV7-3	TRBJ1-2	CASSLDPRYGYTF	TGTGCCAGCAGCCTTGACCCCCGCTATGGCTACACCTTC
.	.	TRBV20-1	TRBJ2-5	CSARALGQETQYF	TGCAGTGCTAGGGCACTAGGCCAAGAGACCCAGTACTTC
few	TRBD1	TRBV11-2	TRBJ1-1	CASSWGTRQGDTEAFF	TGTGCCAGCAGCTGGGGGACTCGACAGGGTGACACTGAAGCTTTCTTT
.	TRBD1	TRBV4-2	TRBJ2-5	CASSQSTGGGQETQYF	TGTGCCAGCAGCCAATCGACAGGGGGCGGACAGGAGACCCAGTACTTC
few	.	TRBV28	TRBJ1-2	CASSFEIYGYTF	TGTGCCAGCAGTTTCGAGATATATGGCTACACCTTC
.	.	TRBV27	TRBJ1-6	CASTLTARDNSPLHF	TGTGCCAGCACCCTGACAGCGAGGGATAATTCACCCCTCCACTTT
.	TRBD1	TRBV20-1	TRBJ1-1	CSATTGVGTEAFF	TGCAGTGCCACGACAGGGGTTGGCACTGAAGCTTTCTTT
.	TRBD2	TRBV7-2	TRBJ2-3	CASSSWRGGTDTQYF	TGTGCCAGCAGCTCCTGGCGGGGGGGCACAGATACGCAGTATTTT
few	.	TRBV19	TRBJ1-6	CASSYRDSPLHF	TGTGCCAGTAGTTACCGAGATTCACCCCTCCACTTT
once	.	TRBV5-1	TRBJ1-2	CASSFEKVGYGYTF	TGCGCCAGCAGCTTTGAAAAAGTTGGGTATGGCTACACCTTC
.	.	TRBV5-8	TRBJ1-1	CASSLTGPGTEAFF	TGTGCCAGCAGCTTGACAGGGCCGGGGACTGAAGCTTTCTTT
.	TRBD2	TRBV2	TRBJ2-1	CASSGTSGGIYNEQFF	TGTGCCAGCAGTGGGACTAGCGGGGGGATTTACAATGAGCAGTTCTTC
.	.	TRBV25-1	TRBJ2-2	CASSEGGRTGELFF	TGTGCCAGCAGTGAAGGGGGTCGGACCGGGGAGCTGTTTTTT
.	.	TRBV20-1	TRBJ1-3	CSARDRATGNTIYF	TGCAGTGCTAGAGATAGGGCAACTGGAAACACCATATATTTT
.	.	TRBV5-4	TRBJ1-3	CASSLPGNTIYF	TGTGCCAGCAGCTTGCCTGGAAACACCATATATTTT
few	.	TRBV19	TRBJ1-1	CASSTGRKDTEAFF	TGTGCCAGTAGTACCGGAAGAAAGGACACTGAAGCTTTCTTT
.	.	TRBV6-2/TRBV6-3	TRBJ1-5	CASSYSRDQPQHF	TGTGCCAGCAGTTACTCGAGGGATCAGCCCCAGCATTTT
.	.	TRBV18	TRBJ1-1	CASSHGRGGNTEAFF	TGTGCCAGCTCGCACGGGAGGGGAGGTAACACTGAAGCTTTCTTT
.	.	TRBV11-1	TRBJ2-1	CASSLKDYRISYNEQFF	TGTGCCAGCAGCTTAAAGGACTACCGGATCTCCTACAATGAGCAGTTCTTC
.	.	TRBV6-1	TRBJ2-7	CASSRVPYEQYF	TGTGCCAGCAGCAGGGTTCCCTACGAGCAGTACTTC
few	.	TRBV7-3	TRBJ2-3	CASSQAGPDTQYF	TGTGCCAGCAGCCAGGCGGGTCCAGATACGCAGTATTTT
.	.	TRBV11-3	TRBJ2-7	CASTVTPSARQYF	TGTGCCAGCACGGTAACGCCGAGTGCGAGGCAGTACTTC
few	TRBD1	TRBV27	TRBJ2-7	CASSKGQVAYEQYF	TGTGCCAGCAGTAAGGGACAGGTCGCCTACGAGCAGTACTTC
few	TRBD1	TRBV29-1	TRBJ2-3	CSGTTGGGDTQYF	TGCAGCGGAACAACAGGGGGAGGAGATACGCAGTATTTT
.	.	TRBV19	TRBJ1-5	CASSTDFDQPQHF	TGTGCCAGTAGTACGGATTTTGATCAGCCCCAGCATTTT
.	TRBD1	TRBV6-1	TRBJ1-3	CASSQDRTSSGNTIYF	TGTGCCAGCAGTCAGGACAGGACGAGCTCTGGAAACACCATATATTTT
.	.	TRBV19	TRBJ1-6	CASSIAGSTPLHF	TGTGCCAGTAGTATAGCGGGGTCAACACCCCTCCACTTT
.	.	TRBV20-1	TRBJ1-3	CSAMPGLSGNTIYF	TGCAGTGCTATGCCAGGGCTATCTGGAAACACCATATATTTT
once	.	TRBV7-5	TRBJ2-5	CISVPETSGGWSGTQYF	.
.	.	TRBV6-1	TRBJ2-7	CASSDPNGYEQYF	TGTGCCAGCAGTGACCCCAACGGCTACGAGCAGTACTTC
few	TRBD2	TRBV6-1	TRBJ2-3	CASSELLAGKTDTQYF	TGTGCCAGCAGTGAATTACTAGCGGGGAAGACAGATACGCAGTATTTT
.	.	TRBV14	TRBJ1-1	CASSQGGGTSFEAFF	TGTGCCAGCAGCCAAGGTGGGGGAACATCGTTCGAAGCTTTCTTT
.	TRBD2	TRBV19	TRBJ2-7	CASNPSGGYEQYF	TGTGCCAGTAACCCTAGCGGCGGCTACGAGCAGTACTTC
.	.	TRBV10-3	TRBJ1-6	CATMGRIFSPLHF	TGTGCCACGATGGGACGGATCTTTTCACCCCTCCACTTT
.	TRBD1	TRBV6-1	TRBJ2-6	CASSGLGTGSPGANVLTF	TGTGCCAGCAGTGGACTCGGGACAGGGTCCCCCGGGGCCAACGTCCTGACTTTC
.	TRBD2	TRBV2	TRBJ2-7	CASSRTSVGAGEQYF	TGTGCCAGCAGCCGGACTAGCGTCGGAGCGGGCGAGCAGTACTTC
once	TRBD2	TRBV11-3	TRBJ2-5	CASSSGATSGGQETQYF	TGTGCCAGCAGCTCTGGGGCCACTAGCGGGGGGCAAGAGACCCAGTACTTC